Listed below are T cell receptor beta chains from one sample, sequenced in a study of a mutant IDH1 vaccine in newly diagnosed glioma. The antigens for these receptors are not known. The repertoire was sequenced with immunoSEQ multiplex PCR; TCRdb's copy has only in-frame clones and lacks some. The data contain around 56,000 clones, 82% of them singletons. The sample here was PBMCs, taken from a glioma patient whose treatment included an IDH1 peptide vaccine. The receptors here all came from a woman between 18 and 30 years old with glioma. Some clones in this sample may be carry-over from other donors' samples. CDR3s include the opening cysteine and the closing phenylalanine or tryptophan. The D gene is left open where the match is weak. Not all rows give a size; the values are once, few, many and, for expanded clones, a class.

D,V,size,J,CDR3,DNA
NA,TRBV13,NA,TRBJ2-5,CASSIWTVQETQYF,TGTGCCAGCAGCATCTGGACAGTTCAAGAGACCCAGTACTTC
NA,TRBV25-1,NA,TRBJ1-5,CATKGGSNQPQHF,TGTGCTACCAAGGGGGGTAGCAATCAGCCCCAGCATTTT
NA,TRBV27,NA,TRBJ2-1,CASSRGHGLGEQFF,TGTGCCAGCAGTAGAGGACACGGGTTAGGCGAGCAGTTCTTC
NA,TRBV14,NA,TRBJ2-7,CASSQAEIYSEQYF,TGTGCCAGCAGCCAAGCTGAGATCTACAGTGAGCAGTACTTC
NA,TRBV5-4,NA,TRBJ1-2,CASSSGVGYTF,TGTGCCAGCAGCTCCGGGGTCGGCTACACCTTC
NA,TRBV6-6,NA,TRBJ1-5,CASSPPQDQPQHF,TGTGCCAGCAGTCCGCCCCAAGATCAGCCCCAGCATTTT
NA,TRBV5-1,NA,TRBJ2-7,CASSLGGITYEQYF,TGCGCCAGCAGCTTGGGGGGGATCACCTACGAGCAGTACTTC
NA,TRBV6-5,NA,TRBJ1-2,CASSYSFRVPGRGYTF,TGTGCCAGCAGTTACTCGTTTCGGGTCCCAGGGCGCGGCTACACCTTC
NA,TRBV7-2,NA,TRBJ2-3,CASSLGGRTPWADTQYF,TGTGCCAGCAGCTTAGGTGGGAGGACCCCCTGGGCAGATACGCAGTATTTT
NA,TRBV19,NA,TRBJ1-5,CASSILTGGPQHF,TGTGCCAGTAGTATCCTCACAGGAGGGCCCCAGCATTTT
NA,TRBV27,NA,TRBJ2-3,CASSSRTDTQYF,TGTGCCAGCAGTTCACGCACAGATACGCAGTATTTT
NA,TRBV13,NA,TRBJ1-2,CASSLAGAGGYTF,TGTGCCAGCAGCTTAGCAGGGGCAGGTGGCTACACCTTC
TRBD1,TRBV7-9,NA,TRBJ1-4,CASSSTGGFGEKLFF,TGTGCCAGCAGCTCCACAGGGGGCTTCGGTGAAAAACTGTTTTTT
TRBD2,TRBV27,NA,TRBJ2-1,CASSGLDGDEQFF,TGTGCCAGCAGTGGACTAGATGGCGATGAGCAGTTCTTC
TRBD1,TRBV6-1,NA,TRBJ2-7,CASSEGTGGSYEQYF,TGTGCCAGCAGTGAGGGGACAGGGGGCTCCTACGAGCAGTACTTC
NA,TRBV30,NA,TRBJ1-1,CAWTGTLRTEAFF,TGTGCCTGGACCGGGACCCTGCGGACTGAAGCTTTCTTT
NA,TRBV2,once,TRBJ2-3,CASSESPGNTDTQYF,TGTGCCAGCAGTGAATCTCCCGGAAATACAGATACGCAGTATTTT
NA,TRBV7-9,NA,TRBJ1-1,CASSSPRGTGNTEAFF,TGTGCCAGCAGCTCTCCAAGGGGGACTGGAAACACTGAAGCTTTCTTT
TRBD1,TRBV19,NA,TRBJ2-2,CASSSGQGFTGELFF,TGTGCCAGTAGTTCGGGACAGGGGTTCACCGGGGAGCTGTTTTTT
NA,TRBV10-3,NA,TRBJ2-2,CAGGQNTGELFF,TGTGCCGGGGGACAGAACACCGGGGAGCTGTTTTTT
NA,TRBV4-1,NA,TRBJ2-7,CASSQVGGWEQYF,TGCGCCAGCAGCCAGGTGGGGGGCTGGGAGCAGTACTTC
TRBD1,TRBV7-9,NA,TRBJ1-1,CASSLVGGREEAFF,TGTGCCAGCAGCTTAGTAGGGGGCAGGGAGGAAGCTTTCTTT
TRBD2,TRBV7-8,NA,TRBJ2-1,CASSPDSAGVREQFF,TGTGCCAGCAGCCCCGACTCAGCGGGAGTTAGGGAGCAGTTCTTC
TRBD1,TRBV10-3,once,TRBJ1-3,CAISEARQGPSGNTIYF,TGTGCCATCAGTGAGGCCCGACAGGGGCCTTCTGGAAACACCATATATTTT
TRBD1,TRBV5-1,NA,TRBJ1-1,CASSITGGEGIRTEAFF,TGCGCCAGCAGCATTACAGGGGGCGAGGGCATACGCACTGAAGCTTTCTTT
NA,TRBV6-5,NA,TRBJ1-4,CASAFTREKLFF,TGTGCCAGCGCCTTTACTCGGGAAAAACTGTTTTTT
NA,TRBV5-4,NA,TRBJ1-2,CASSLDPAPYGYTF,TGTGCCAGCAGCTTGGATCCAGCGCCATATGGCTACACCTTC
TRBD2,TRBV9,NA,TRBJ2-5,CASSFGLAGGRETQYF,TGTGCCAGCAGCTTCGGACTAGCGGGGGGCCGGGAGACCCAGTACTTC
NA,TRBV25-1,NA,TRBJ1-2,CASSPEGSGYGYTF,TGTGCCAGCAGTCCCGAGGGCTCAGGCTATGGCTACACCTTC
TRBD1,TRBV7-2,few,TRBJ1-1,CASSYNRDRKAFF,TGTGCCAGCAGCTACAACCGGGACAGGAAAGCTTTCTTT
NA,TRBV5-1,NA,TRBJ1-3,CASSPSGGRLGNTIYF,TGCGCCAGCAGTCCCTCGGGGGGGCGCCTTGGAAACACCATATATTTT
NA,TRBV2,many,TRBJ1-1,CASSEVGRTEAFF,TGTGCCAGCAGTGAAGTGGGGAGGACTGAAGCTTTCTTT